This T cell receptor beta chain was recovered during a study of cytomegalovirus exposure and HLA in healthy donors. Whole-study results and caveats: Previous analysis showed most TCR beta V segments were productive about 87% or about 30% of the time.

This CDR3 spans 13 amino acids. Germline CDR1 and CDR2: SEHNR and FQNEAQ (reference sequence). The V and J ends lost 1 base and 6 bases respectively, with 9 bases between them. As regards this clone: Its antigen is as yet unknown.

Researchers ran the PCR with 60 Vbeta and 13 Jbeta primers. The table came from immunoSEQ multiplex PCR; TCRdb's copy has only in-frame clones and leaves some out. Among 60,000 or so clones listed, about 72% were seen once. The chain is built from TRBV7-9 and TRBJ1-2; unclear D gene. The source is a woman in her forties in good health and CMV-seropositive. The sample was PBMCs. The CDR3 loop is CASSLGGNDGYTF. The CDR3 bases are TGTGCCAGCAGCTTAGGAGGCAACGATGGCTACACCTTC.